Below, one TCR beta chain is given with its context. The antigen is not known. These data originate in a study of CD8+ T cells in alopecia areata. Study-wide context: Twice a day, 5 to 10 mg of oral tofacitinib was administered to treated patients. Affected scalp percentage set treated patients' severity scores.

Treatment described: oral pan-JAK inhibitor, 5-10 mg twice daily. With V trimmed by 2 bases and J by 9 bases, 13 bases remained unmatched. The germline CDR1 and CDR2 sequences are SQVTM and ANQGSEA. This CDR3 contains 16 residues. RNA, once extracted, was reverse transcribed into cDNA for use as the sequencing template. Data came from immunoSEQ multiplex PCR; TCRdb stores just in-frame clones and leaves some out. The sample includes 120,000 to 150,000 clones, approximately 80% seen only once; the top ten take 20% to 25%. Study-wide results and limits: Among the top 100, expanded CD8+ clones, as well as scalp clonality, were significantly decreased by tofacitinib.

The source was CD8+ T cells sorted from blood, collected at week 4, from a patient treated with tofacitinib. The origin of this receptor is a human donor with alopecia areata. The J gene is TRBJ2-1, the V gene TRBV29-1, with 10 bases matching TRBD2. The CDR3 DNA is TGCAGCGTTGAACACCTTGCAACTAGCGGGGTTGGTGAGCAGTTCTTC. It codes for CSVEHLATSGVGEQFF.